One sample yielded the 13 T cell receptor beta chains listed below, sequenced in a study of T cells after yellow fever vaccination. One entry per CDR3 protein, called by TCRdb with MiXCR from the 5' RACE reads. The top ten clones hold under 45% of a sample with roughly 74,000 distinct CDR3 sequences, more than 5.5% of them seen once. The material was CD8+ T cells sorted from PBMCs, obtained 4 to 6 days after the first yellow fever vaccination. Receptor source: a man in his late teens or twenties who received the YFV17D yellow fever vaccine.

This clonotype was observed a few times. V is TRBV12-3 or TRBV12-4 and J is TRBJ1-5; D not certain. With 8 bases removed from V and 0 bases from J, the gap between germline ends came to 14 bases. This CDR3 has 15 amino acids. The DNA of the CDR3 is TGTGCCAGCTCCAGCCGGGGTCTTAGCAATCAGCCCCAGCATTTT. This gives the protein CASSSRGLSNQPQHF.

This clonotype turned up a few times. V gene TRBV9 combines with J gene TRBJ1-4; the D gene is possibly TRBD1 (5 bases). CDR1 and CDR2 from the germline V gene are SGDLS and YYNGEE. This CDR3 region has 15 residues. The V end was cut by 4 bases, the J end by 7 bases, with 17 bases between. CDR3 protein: CASSTGGALGEKLFF. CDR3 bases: TGTGCCAGCAGCACCGGAGGGGCTTTGGGTGAAAAACTGTTTTTT.

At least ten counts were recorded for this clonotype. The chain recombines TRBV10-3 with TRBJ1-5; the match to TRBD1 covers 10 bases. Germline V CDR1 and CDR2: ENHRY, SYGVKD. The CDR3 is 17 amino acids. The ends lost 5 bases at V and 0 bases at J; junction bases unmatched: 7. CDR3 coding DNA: TGTGCCATCAGTCCAACGGACAGGGGGGATAGCAATCAGCCCCAGCATTTT. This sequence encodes CAISPTDRGDSNQPQHF.

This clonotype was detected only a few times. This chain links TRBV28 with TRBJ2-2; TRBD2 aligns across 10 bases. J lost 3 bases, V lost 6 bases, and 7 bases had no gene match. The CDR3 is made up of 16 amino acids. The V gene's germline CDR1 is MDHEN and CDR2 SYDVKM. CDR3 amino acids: CASRRSGGRYTGELFF. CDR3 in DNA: TGTGCCAGCAGACGTAGCGGGGGGCGTTACACCGGGGAGCTGTTTTTT.

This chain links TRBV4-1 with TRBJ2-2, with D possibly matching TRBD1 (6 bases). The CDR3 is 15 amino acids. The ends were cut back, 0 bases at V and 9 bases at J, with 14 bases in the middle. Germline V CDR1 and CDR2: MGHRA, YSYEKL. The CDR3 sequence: CASSQEAPGVRELFF. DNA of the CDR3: TGCGCCAGCAGCCAAGAGGCCCCAGGGGTAAGGGAGCTGTTTTTT.

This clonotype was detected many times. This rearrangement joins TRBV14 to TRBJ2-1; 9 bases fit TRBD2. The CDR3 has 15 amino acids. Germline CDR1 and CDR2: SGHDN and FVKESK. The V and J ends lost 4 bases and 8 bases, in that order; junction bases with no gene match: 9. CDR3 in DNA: TGTGCCAGCAGCCGATTCGGGACTAGCTTCGATGAGCAGTTCTTC. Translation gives CASSRFGTSFDEQFF. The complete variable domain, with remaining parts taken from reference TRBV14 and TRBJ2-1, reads EAGVTQFPSHSVIEKGQTVTLRCDPISGHDNLYWYRRVMGKEIKFLLHFVKESKQDESGMPNNRFLAERTGGTYSTLKVQPAELEDSGVYFCASSRFGTSFDEQFFGPGTRLTVL.

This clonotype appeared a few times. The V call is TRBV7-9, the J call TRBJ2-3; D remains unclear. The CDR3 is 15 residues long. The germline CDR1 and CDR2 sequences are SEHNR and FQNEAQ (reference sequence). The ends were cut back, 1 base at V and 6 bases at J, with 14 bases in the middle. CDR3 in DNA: TGTGCCAGCAGCTTAGTGGCCCTTCGCGAGGATACGCAGTATTTT. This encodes CASSLVALREDTQYF.

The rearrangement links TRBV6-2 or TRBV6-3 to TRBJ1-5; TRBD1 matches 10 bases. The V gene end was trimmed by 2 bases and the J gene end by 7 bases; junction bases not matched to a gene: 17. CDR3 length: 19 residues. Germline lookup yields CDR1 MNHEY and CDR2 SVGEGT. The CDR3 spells CASSYTTLGTGVLHQPQHF. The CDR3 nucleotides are TGTGCCAGCAGTTACACCACGCTGGGGACAGGGGTTCTCCACCAGCCCCAGCATTTT.

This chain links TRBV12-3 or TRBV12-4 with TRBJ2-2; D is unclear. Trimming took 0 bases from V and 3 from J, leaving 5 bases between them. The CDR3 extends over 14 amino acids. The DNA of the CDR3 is TGTGCCAGCAGTTTAGCGCCCCACACCGGGGAGCTGTTTTTT. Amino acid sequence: CASSLAPHTGELFF.

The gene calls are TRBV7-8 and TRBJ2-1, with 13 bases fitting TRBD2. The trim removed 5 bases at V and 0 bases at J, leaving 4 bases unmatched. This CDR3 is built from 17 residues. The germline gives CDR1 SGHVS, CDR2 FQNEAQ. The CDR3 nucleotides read TGTGCCAGCAGCACTAGCGGGGGGGATCCCTCCTACAATGAGCAGTTCTTC. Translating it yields CASSTSGGDPSYNEQFF. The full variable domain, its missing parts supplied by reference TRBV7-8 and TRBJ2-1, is GAGVSQSPRYKVAKRGQDVALRCDPISGHVSLFWYQQALGQGPEFLTYFQNEAQLDKSGLPSDRFFAERPEGSVSTLKIQRTQQEDSAVYLCASSTSGGDPSYNEQFFGPGTRLTVL.

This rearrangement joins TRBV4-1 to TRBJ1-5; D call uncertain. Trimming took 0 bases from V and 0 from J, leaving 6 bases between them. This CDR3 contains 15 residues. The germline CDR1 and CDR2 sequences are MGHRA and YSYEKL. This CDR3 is CASSQEQYSNQPQHF. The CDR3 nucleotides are TGCGCCAGCAGCCAAGAACAGTATAGCAATCAGCCCCAGCATTTT.

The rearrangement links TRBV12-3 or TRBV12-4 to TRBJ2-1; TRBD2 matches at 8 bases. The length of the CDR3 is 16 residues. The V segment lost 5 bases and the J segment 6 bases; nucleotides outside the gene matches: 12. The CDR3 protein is CASSPPVAGHTNEQFF. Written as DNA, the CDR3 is TGTGCCAGCAGTCCCCCCGTAGCGGGGCATACCAATGAGCAGTTCTTC.

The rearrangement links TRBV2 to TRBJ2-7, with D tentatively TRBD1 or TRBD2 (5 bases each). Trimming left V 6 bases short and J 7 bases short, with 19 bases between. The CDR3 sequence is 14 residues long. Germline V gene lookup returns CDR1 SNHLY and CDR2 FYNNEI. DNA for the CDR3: TGTGCCAGCAGCGCCGGGACCAGCCGAGGGGAGCAGTACTTC. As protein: CASSAGTSRGEQYF. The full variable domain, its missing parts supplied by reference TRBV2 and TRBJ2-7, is EPEVTQTPSHQVTQMGQEVILRCVPISNHLYFYWYRQILGQKVEFLVSFYNNEISEKSEIFDDQFSVERPDGSNFTLKIRSTKLEDSAMYFCASSAGTSRGEQYFGPGTRLTVT.